This TCR beta chain is drawn from a study of blood T cell repertoires in COVID-19. About the research overall: In each case, the material was cDNA or gDNA derived from T cells, B-cell-depleted T cells, or PBMCs.

The sample holds a few counts of this clone. The CDR3 has 15 residues. The J segment lost 2 bases and the V segment lost 6 bases, leaving 4 bases of the junction unmatched. Per the germline V gene, CDR1 is MDHEN and CDR2 is SYDVKM. Per the original methods: Quantification of nucleated cells was approximated via reference gene primer amplification. Libraries were prepared by immunoSEQ multiplex PCR; TCRdb keeps only in-frame clonotypes and omits some of them. Clonal size and the V and J genes are those of that table, whereas D and trimming came from the DNA. The table lists about 210,000 clones, 65% to 90% of them singletons. Participants were aged 18 to 89 years from 20 to 30 US areas.

Sequencing was carried out using PBMCs or T cells enriched from blood (not recorded which). This clonotype was obtained from a woman between 45 and 60 years old with acute COVID-19. The genes are TRBV28 and TRBJ1-6, with 7 bases aligning to TRBD1. CDR3 sequence: CASSRQGTYNSPLHF. In DNA, the CDR3 is TGTGCCAGCAGCCGACAGGGAACCTATAATTCACCCCTCCACTTT.